A selection of T cell receptor beta chains follows, all from one sample in a study of blood T cell repertoires in COVID-19. The table came from immunoSEQ multiplex PCR; TCRdb's copy has only in-frame clones and leaves some out. Altogether roughly 240,000 clones are present, approximately 90% being singletons, with the ten largest covering around 1%. Sequenced input: PBMCs or T cells enriched from blood (not recorded which). The receptor source for this set is a man in his fifties who had been exposed to COVID-19. CDR3s include the opening cysteine and the closing phenylalanine or tryptophan. A D gene is named only where the DNA matches it firmly. The size field is filled for only some rows; it gives once, few, many or a size class.

d_call j_call clone_size v_call cdr3_aa cdr3_nt
NA TRBJ1-2 NA TRBV30 CAWKTAIKGMEGYTF TGTGCCTGGAAAACCGCGATTAAGGGGATGGAGGGCTACACCTTC
TRBD1 TRBJ2-3 NA TRBV5-1 CASSTRGQGDTQYF TGCGCCAGCAGCACCAGGGGGCAGGGAGATACGCAGTATTTT
NA TRBJ1-2 few TRBV10-2 CASIGGDYGYTF TGCGCCAGCATAGGGGGTGACTATGGCTACACCTTC
TRBD1 TRBJ1-2 NA TRBV15 CATREGGQGRIVGGYTF TGTGCCACCAGAGAAGGGGGACAGGGGAGAATAGTGGGAGGCTACACCTTC
TRBD1 TRBJ1-1 NA TRBV24-1 CATSEFRDRVFTEAFF TGTGCCACCAGTGAGTTCCGGGACAGGGTGTTCACTGAAGCTTTCTTT
TRBD1 TRBJ2-2 NA TRBV19 CASSGDRGWNTGELFF TGTGCCAGTAGTGGAGACAGGGGGTGGAACACCGGGGAGCTGTTTTTT
TRBD2 TRBJ2-2 NA TRBV15 CATSRVSGLAGVRTGELFF TGTGCCACCAGCAGAGTGTCCGGGCTAGCGGGAGTAAGGACCGGGGAGCTGTTTTTT
TRBD1 TRBJ2-7 NA TRBV27 CASSAGQARYYEQYF TGTGCCAGCAGTGCTGGACAGGCTAGGTATTACGAGCAGTACTTC
NA TRBJ2-7 few TRBV6-5 CASKIQAQAGEQYF TGTGCCAGCAAAATACAGGCGCAAGCGGGCGAGCAGTACTTC
NA TRBJ1-1 NA TRBV5-4 CASSVEGARNTEAFF TGTGCCAGCAGCGTCGAAGGGGCGAGGAACACTGAAGCTTTCTTT
NA TRBJ1-2 NA TRBV9 CASSVGRRNSGYTF TGTGCCAGCAGCGTAGGCAGGAGGAACTCTGGCTACACCTTC
TRBD1 TRBJ1-2 NA TRBV10-3 CAIYQMDRGDYGYTF TGTGCCATCTACCAAATGGACAGGGGGGACTATGGCTACACCTTC
TRBD1 TRBJ2-7 few TRBV10-3 CAISGGQGVAYEQYF TGTGCCATCAGTGGCGGACAGGGGGTCGCCTACGAGCAGTACTTC
TRBD1 TRBJ1-6 NA TRBV7-3 CASSPRQGALHF TGTGCCAGCAGCCCCCGACAGGGCGCCCTCCACTTT
NA TRBJ1-1 NA TRBV29-1 CSALNLNEAFF TGCAGCGCCTTAAACCTAAATGAAGCTTTCTTT
NA TRBJ1-5 NA TRBV2 CASSLWAFGNQPQHF TGTGCCAGCAGTTTGTGGGCCTTTGGGAATCAGCCCCAGCATTTT
NA TRBJ1-5 once TRBV28 CASSLGSRGGRPQHF TGTGCCAGCAGTTTAGGTAGCAGGGGCGGGCGGCCCCAGCATTTT
TRBD1 TRBJ2-3 NA TRBV7-3 CASSSGTGDTDTQYF TGTGCCAGCAGCTCCGGGACAGGAGACACAGATACGCAGTATTTT
TRBD2 TRBJ2-3 NA TRBV5-1 CASSFSGGEDTQYF TGCGCCAGCAGCTTCAGTGGGGGGGAAGATACGCAGTATTTT
NA TRBJ2-1 NA TRBV7-8 CASSPYNEQFF TGTGCCAGCAGCCCGTACAATGAGCAGTTCTTC
NA TRBJ2-1 NA TRBV27 CASSFSLAGPYNEQFF TGTGCCAGCAGTTTCAGCCTGGCAGGGCCCTACAATGAGCAGTTCTTC
TRBD2 TRBJ2-2 NA TRBV5-1 CASSLAVTSGNTGELFF TGCGCCAGCAGCTTGGCCGTAACTAGCGGGAACACCGGGGAGCTGTTTTTT
TRBD2 TRBJ2-1 NA TRBV29-1 CSVRVAGGPSSYNEQFF TGCAGCGTTAGGGTAGCGGGAGGACCAAGCTCCTACAATGAGCAGTTCTTC
TRBD1 TRBJ2-2 NA TRBV11-1 CASSPRQGRTGELFF TGTGCCAGCAGCCCTAGACAGGGTCGGACCGGGGAGCTGTTTTTT
TRBD1 TRBJ1-2 many TRBV5-1 CASSPTGTDGYTF TGCGCCAGCAGCCCGACAGGGACCGATGGCTACACCTTC
TRBD1 TRBJ2-2 NA TRBV5-1 CASSSPGTGVTGELFF TGCGCCAGCAGCTCGCCCGGGACAGGGGTCACCGGGGAGCTGTTTTTT
TRBD1 TRBJ1-1 NA TRBV6-5 CASSFDRVNTEAFF TGTGCCAGCAGTTTCGACAGGGTCAACACTGAAGCTTTCTTT
NA TRBJ2-2 NA TRBV24-1 CATSPNPGTQNTGELFF TGTGCCACCAGTCCCAACCCCGGGACTCAGAACACCGGGGAGCTGTTTTTT
NA TRBJ1-3 NA TRBV9 CASSSTPGHPGNTIYF TGTGCCAGCAGCTCAACCCCCGGACATCCTGGAAACACCATATATTTT
NA TRBJ1-4 NA TRBV5-4 CASSPSGGVSGTNEKLFF TGTGCCAGCAGCCCCTCGGGAGGAGTAAGTGGAACTAATGAAAAACTGTTTTTT
TRBD1 TRBJ1-1 NA TRBV28 CASSFGTAGNTEAFF TGTGCCAGCAGTTTCGGGACAGCTGGAAACACTGAAGCTTTCTTT
NA TRBJ1-1 NA TRBV19 CASRIGGGGTEAFF TGTGCCAGTAGGATCGGCGGTGGAGGGACTGAAGCTTTCTTT
NA TRBJ1-4 NA TRBV28 CASRRGGEKLFF TGTGCCAGCAGGAGGGGGGGTGAAAAACTGTTTTTT
TRBD1 TRBJ1-3 NA TRBV11-2 CASSGPGGSGNTIYF TGTGCCAGCAGCGGCCCAGGGGGCTCTGGAAACACCATATATTTT
NA TRBJ1-1 NA TRBV7-8 CASSSWDSQTEAFF TGTGCCAGCAGCTCTTGGGACTCCCAGACTGAAGCTTTCTTT
TRBD1 TRBJ1-6 NA TRBV4-1 CASSQSRTGVSPLHF TGCGCCAGCAGCCAATCCAGGACAGGGGTCTCACCCCTCCACTTT
NA TRBJ1-2 NA TRBV18 CASSPGLEYGYTF TGTGCCAGCTCACCGGGACTGGAGTATGGCTACACCTTC
TRBD1 TRBJ2-7 NA TRBV2 CASMVDRGYEQYF TGTGCCAGCATGGTGGACAGGGGATACGAGCAGTACTTC
TRBD1 TRBJ1-2 NA TRBV7-2 CASSFGQGIYGYTF TGTGCCAGCAGTTTCGGACAGGGGATCTATGGCTACACCTTC
NA TRBJ1-4 NA TRBV4-2 CASSQEGTKGNEKLFF TGTGCCAGCAGCCAAGAAGGAACAAAGGGGAATGAAAAACTGTTTTTT
TRBD2 TRBJ2-3 NA TRBV5-6 CASTILAGAWDTQYF TGTGCCAGCACCATACTAGCGGGGGCTTGGGATACGCAGTATTTT
TRBD1 TRBJ1-2 NA TRBV13 CAITGARGYTF TGTGCCATAACAGGGGCTCGGGGCTACACCTTC
NA TRBJ1-2 NA TRBV24-1 CATSDRGKSLGYTF TGTGCCACCAGTGATAGAGGGAAGAGCTTGGGCTACACCTTC
NA TRBJ2-1 NA TRBV5-1 CASSWGRGSPINEQFF TGCGCCAGCAGCTGGGGTCGGGGGTCCCCGATCAATGAGCAGTTCTTC
TRBD1 TRBJ1-1 few TRBV3-1/TRBV3-2 CASSQAGQGTEAFF TGTGCCAGCAGCCAGGCCGGACAGGGCACTGAAGCTTTCTTT
NA TRBJ1-5 NA TRBV5-1 CASSLGFGPSNQPQHF TGCGCCAGCAGCTTGGGGTTTGGGCCTAGCAATCAGCCCCAGCATTTT
NA TRBJ1-1 NA TRBV28 CASSSLQNMNTEAFF TGTGCCAGCAGTTCCCTGCAAAACATGAACACTGAAGCTTTCTTT
TRBD1 TRBJ1-1 NA TRBV25-1 CASNPPRGQGVTEAFF TGTGCCAGCAATCCGCCGAGAGGACAGGGTGTAACTGAAGCTTTCTTT
TRBD2 TRBJ2-5 NA TRBV7-3 CASSLAGGTQYF TGTGCCAGCAGCCTAGCGGGGGGGACCCAGTACTTC
NA TRBJ1-1 NA TRBV11-2 CASSRPVRGNTEAFF TGTGCCAGCAGCCGACCAGTAAGGGGGAACACTGAAGCTTTCTTT
TRBD1 TRBJ1-1 NA TRBV28 CASRDGQGLNTEAFF TGTGCCAGCAGGGACGGACAGGGACTTAACACTGAAGCTTTCTTT